This T cell receptor beta chain was sequenced for a study of T-cell memory formation after mild COVID-19. This clonotype has only a few counts. Its specificity is not known. Constant-segment primers were used for 5'RACE, and the resulting TCR alpha and TCR beta cDNA libraries carried sample barcodes and UMIs. MiXCR, applied by TCRdb to the 5' RACE reads, yields one record per CDR3 protein. The top ten clones hold 13% of a sample with 360,000 or so distinct CDR3 sequences, around 28% of them seen once. Study-wide results and limits: Memory sampled before infection contained some responding clones, suggesting cross-reactive memory joined. Second-wave clones that peaked on day 37 lacked confirmed SARS-CoV-2 specificity.

The source is an adult woman who had mild COVID-19 (a few samples of this study predate the infection). Cell type and time point are not known. Input material: PBMCs or a T cell subset sorted from them (not recorded which).

The CDR3 reads CASVIGVGGTMGYTF. DNA for the CDR3: TGTGCCAGCGTCATAGGTGTAGGAGGAACTATGGGCTACACCTTC. The chain is built from TRBV7-8 and TRBJ1-2; D call uncertain. The CDR3 sequence is 15 residues long. V was cut by 8 bases and J by 8 bases, with 24 bases left in between. Germline CDR1 reads SGHVS; CDR2 reads FQNEAQ.